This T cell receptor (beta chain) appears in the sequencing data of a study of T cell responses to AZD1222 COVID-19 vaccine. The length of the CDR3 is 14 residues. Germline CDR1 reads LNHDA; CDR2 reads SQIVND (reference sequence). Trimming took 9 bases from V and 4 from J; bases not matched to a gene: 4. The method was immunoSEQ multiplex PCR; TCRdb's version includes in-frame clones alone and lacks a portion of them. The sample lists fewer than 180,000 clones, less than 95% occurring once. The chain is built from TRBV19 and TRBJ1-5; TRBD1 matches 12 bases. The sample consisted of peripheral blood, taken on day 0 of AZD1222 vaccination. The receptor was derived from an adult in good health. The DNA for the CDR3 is TGTGCCAGCGGGGACAGGGGGCGGAATCAGCCCCAGCATTTT. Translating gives CASGDRGRNQPQHF.